This TCR beta chain comes out of a study of beta chain features in type 1 diabetes. Notes on the study in general: HLA influence on TCRB rearrangement stayed unresolved here. Within the patient group, naive, central memory and Treg TCRB repertoires appeared more similar to each other than within healthy donors. When Type 1 diabetes patients were examined, their TCRB CDR3s proved moderately but significantly shorter in all four CD4+ subsets.

The study reverse transcribed the entire isolated RNA, so it sequenced expressed TCRB transcripts. Assay: immunoSEQ multiplex PCR; the TCRdb copy retains only in-frame clones and omits some. Altogether about 52,000 clones are present, under 50% being singletons, with the ten largest covering approximately 1.4%. Germline CDR1 SEHNR, CDR2 FQNEAQ (reference sequence). The CDR3 length is 18 residues. V lost 2 bases and J 2 bases, leaving 21 bases between the germline ends. This clone came up a few times. Its antigen is as yet unknown. The material sequenced was Tregs from blood. The clonotype comes from a man aged 30 to 45 with type 1 diabetes. V and J are TRBV7-9 and TRBJ1-1; D unclear. This CDR3 reads CASSLLLLGRSINTEAFF. As DNA, the CDR3 is TGTGCCAGCAGCTTATTGCTCCTGGGGAGATCCATCAACACTGAAGCTTTCTTT.